The 18 T cell receptor beta chains below all came from one sample that was sequenced in a study of control samples from healthy donors and cancer patients. Assay: immunoSEQ multiplex PCR; the TCRdb copy retains only in-frame clones and omits some. The sample has 250,000 to 300,000 clones; about four fifths are singletons. What was sequenced was PBMCs. These receptors all come from a woman in her sixties with lung cancer.

The CDR3 loop is CASRQSRPGNEQFF. The DNA for the CDR3 is TGTGCCAGCAGACAGTCACGGCCTGGGAATGAGCAGTTCTTC. The V and J genes are TRBV6-5 and TRBJ2-1; D not certain. The CDR3 runs to 14 residues. The germline CDR1 and CDR2 sequences are MNHEY and SVGAGI. V shed 6 bases and J shed 7 bases, with 16 bases lying between them.

V gene TRBV25-1 combines with J gene TRBJ1-4; 7 bases are a match to TRBD1. CDR3 length: 15 residues. Germline V gene lookup returns CDR1 MGHDK and CDR2 SYGVNS. V gave up 1 base and J gave up 7 bases; unmatched junction bases: 6. In DNA form, the CDR3 reads TGTGCCAGCAGTGAATCCGGGACAGTTCGTGAAAAACTGTTTTTT. Protein: CASSESGTVREKLFF.

CDR3 loop: CAIGRDEQFF. In DNA, the CDR3 is TGTGCCATCGGGCGGGATGAGCAGTTCTTC. The chain carries TRBV6-6 and TRBJ2-1; the D gene is possibly TRBD2 (5 bases). The CDR3 spans 10 residues. Germline V gene lookup returns CDR1 MNHNY and CDR2 SVGAGI (reference sequence). V lost 10 bases, J lost 8 bases, and 9 bases lay in between.

The J gene is TRBJ1-5, the V gene TRBV6-1, with D perhaps matching TRBD1 (5 bases). The CDR3 runs to 16 residues. CDR1 and CDR2 from the germline V gene are MNHNS and SASEGT. V gave up 2 bases and J gave up 0 bases, with 11 bases separating them. The CDR3 loop is CASSERDRHSNQPQHF. Here the CDR3 DNA reads TGTGCCAGCAGTGAACGCGACAGACATAGCAATCAGCCCCAGCATTTT.

The chain recombines TRBV2 with TRBJ1-2, with 11 bases that match TRBD1. In germline, CDR1 is SNHLY, CDR2 FYNNEI. With V trimmed by 7 bases and J by 7 bases, 11 bases remained unmatched. This CDR3 spans 15 amino acids. This CDR3 is CASTGDGQGAFGYTF. Written as DNA, the CDR3 is TGTGCCAGCACCGGCGACGGACAGGGGGCATTTGGCTACACCTTC. The whole variable domain, filled in from reference TRBV2 and TRBJ1-2, reads EPEVTQTPSHQVTQMGQEVILRCVPISNHLYFYWYRQILGQKVEFLVSFYNNEISEKSEIFDDQFSVERPDGSNFTLKIRSTKLEDSAMYFCASTGDGQGAFGYTFGSGTRLTVV.

The chain uses TRBV6-1 and TRBJ1-2, with 7 bases that match TRBD1. The CDR3 runs 15 residues. Germline loops: CDR1 MNHNS, CDR2 SASEGT. J lost 9 bases, V lost 0 bases, and 10 bases had no gene match. CDR3 amino acids: CASSEAISQGGSYTF. CDR3 DNA sequence: TGTGCCAGCAGTGAAGCGATTAGTCAGGGGGGTAGCTACACCTTC.

This chain links TRBV12-5 with TRBJ2-7; unclear D gene. V was shortened by 7 bases and J by 0 bases, with 10 bases between the two germline ends. This CDR3 region has 13 residues. CDR1 is LGHNT, CDR2 FRNRAP, per germline. The CDR3 coding sequence is TGTGCTAGTGCCTACAGTGACTCCTACGAGCAGTACTTC. Translation: CASAYSDSYEQYF.

This clone occurred once. The chain has TRBV7-9 and TRBJ1-5; D is possibly TRBD1 (5 bases). From germline, CDR1 is SEHNR and CDR2 FQNEAQ (reference sequence). The V gene lost 5 bases and the J gene lost 7 bases, with 21 bases spanning the gap. This CDR3 contains 16 residues. This chain's CDR3 is CASSPGRTQWEQPQHF. CDR3 bases: TGTGCCAGCAGCCCGGGGCGGACACAATGGGAGCAGCCCCAGCATTTT.

The chain combines TRBV5-1 with TRBJ2-5; D might be TRBD2 (7 bases). CDR3 length: 15 amino acids. Germline values: CDR1 SGHRS, CDR2 YFSETQ. The germline V and J ends were trimmed by 4 bases and 7 bases, with 20 bases remaining between them. The CDR3 nucleotides are TGCGCCAGCAGCGCCTCGACAGGAGGGGAGGGGACCCAGTACTTC. Translating it yields CASSASTGGEGTQYF.

The V and J genes are TRBV6-5 and TRBJ2-7; 9 bases agree with TRBD1. V shed 6 bases and J 2 bases; nucleotides not matched to a gene: 2. The CDR3 contains 13 residues. Germline V gene sequence: CDR1 MNHEY, CDR2 SVGAGI. The CDR3 loop reads CASRRTGAYEQYF. The CDR3 DNA sequence: TGTGCCAGCAGGAGGACAGGGGCCTACGAGCAGTACTTC.

V gene TRBV7-2 combines with J gene TRBJ2-2; D gene uncertain. The CDR3 runs 13 residues. Germline CDR1 is SGHTA and CDR2 is FQGNSA. Deletions cut 1 base from V and 6 bases from J, with 6 bases between. The CDR3, as DNA: TGTGCCAGCAGCTTAGTGGCGCCCGGGGAGCTGTTTTTT. Translation gives CASSLVAPGELFF.

This chain joins TRBV6-5 and TRBJ2-1; tentatively, D is TRBD2 (6 bases). CDR1 and CDR2 (germline): MNHEY, SVGAGI. The length of the CDR3 is 14 residues. With 2 bases removed from V and 5 bases from J, the gap between germline ends came to 10 bases. CDR3 protein: CASSYGTSNNEQFF. Here the CDR3 DNA reads TGTGCCAGCAGTTACGGGACTTCCAACAATGAGCAGTTCTTC.

As DNA, the CDR3 is TGTGCCAGCAGCCAGGACTTTTCCTACGAGCAGTACTTC. The encoded protein is CASSQDFSYEQYF. V and J are TRBV5-6 and TRBJ2-7; possible D gene TRBD2, 5 bases. The CDR3 totals 13 residues. V lost 4 bases, J lost 1 base, and 9 bases lay in between. CDR1 SGHDT and CDR2 YYEEEE come from the germline V gene. Looking up the rest from reference TRBV5-6 and TRBJ2-7 gives the full variable domain: DAGVTQSPTHLIKTRGQQVTLRCSPKSGHDTVSWYQQALGQGPQFIFQYYEEEERQRGNFPDRFSGHQFPNYSSELNVNALLLGDSALYLCASSQDFSYEQYFGPGTRLTVT.

This clone has just one count. This chain joins TRBV7-7 and TRBJ2-1; D call uncertain. Germline V gives CDR1 SSHAT, CDR2 FNYEAQ (reference sequence). This CDR3 has 15 amino acids. Trimming took 1 base from V and 4 from J, leaving 11 bases between them. CDR3 amino acids: CASSLDLGPYNEQFF. The DNA of the CDR3 is TGTGCCAGCAGCTTAGACCTTGGACCATACAATGAGCAGTTCTTC.

The chain combines TRBV5-1 with TRBJ2-7; unclear D gene. The CDR3 covers 14 residues. The V end was cut by 2 bases, the J end by 0 bases, with 9 bases between. Germline loops: CDR1 SGHRS, CDR2 YFSETQ. The CDR3 here is CASSFATSSYEQYF. The CDR3 DNA reads as TGCGCCAGCAGCTTTGCCACGAGCTCCTACGAGCAGTACTTC.

The genes are TRBV5-5 and TRBJ2-2; D not resolved. CDR1 SGHKS and CDR2 YYEKEE come from the germline V gene (reference sequence). The length of the CDR3 is 12 residues. V lost 2 bases, J lost 7 bases, and 6 bases lay in between. CDR3 amino acids: CASSFSIGELFF. CDR3 in DNA: TGTGCCAGCAGCTTTTCGATCGGGGAGCTGTTTTTT.

The gene calls are TRBV5-1 and TRBJ2-4; D remains ambiguous. Germline loops: CDR1 SGHRS, CDR2 YFSETQ. V was clipped by 0 bases and J by 2 bases, with 3 bases between them. The CDR3 spans 13 residues. Here the CDR3 reads CASSLVSKNIQYF. In DNA, the CDR3 is TGCGCCAGCAGCTTGGTCTCCAAAAACATTCAGTACTTC.

The V and J genes are TRBV2 and TRBJ1-6, with a weak D call TRBD1 (5 bases). Germline CDR1 and CDR2: SNHLY and FYNNEI. V was clipped by 8 bases and J by 10 bases, with 15 bases between them. CDR3 size: 13 residues. The CDR3 bases are TGTGCCAGCGAGGACACGGTTATGTCACCCCTCCACTTT. As protein: CASEDTVMSPLHF.